Listed here is a single TCR beta chain. Within the sample, other DNA sequences also encode this same CDR3. The data stem from a study of shared clonotypes between healthy human individuals. For the study at large: Two women and a few men aged 18 to 49 served as donors.

Assay execution proceeded at the deep level. Repertoires were generated with immunoSEQ multiplex PCR, while TCRdb's copy carries only in-frame clones and drops some. Of 2 million to 2.5 million clones listed, about 90% are singletons. Trimming took 0 bases from V and 3 from J; bases not matched to a gene: 1. The CDR3 totals 15 residues. The V gene's germline CDR1 is SGHRS and CDR2 YFSETQ. This receptor was obtained from a man aged 18 to 35 in good health. Some clones in this sample may be carry-over from other donors' samples. The specimen sequenced was naive CD4+ T cells from PBMCs. Described subset: CD45RA+ positively selected. The genes are TRBV5-1 and TRBJ1-5; 9 bases map to TRBD1. The CDR3 is CASSLGQGDNQPQHF. The CDR3 DNA follows: TGCGCCAGCAGCTTGGGACAGGGGGACAATCAGCCCCAGCATTTT.